The T cell receptor beta chain described here comes from a study of T cell responses to AZD1222 COVID-19 vaccine. Study-wide results and caveats: Dominant CD4 TCR responses targeted spike regions 160-218 and 743-854. White British donors predominated, females outnumbered males, and clonal diversity was possibly underestimated. Reports say nearly half of spike-specific TCRs go after unmutated variant regions.

Profiling relied on immunoSEQ multiplex PCR, and the TCRdb table lists in-frame clones only, not all of them. The top ten hold about 4% of the sample, which has 150,000 or so clones, 91% seen once. Comments on this clone: Its specificity is unknown.

V dropped 1 base and J dropped 0 bases, with 2 bases sitting between them. This CDR3 comprises 13 residues. This receptor was identified in an adult who received the AZD1222 COVID-19 vaccine. The genes are TRBV12-3 or TRBV12-4 and TRBJ2-3; D remains ambiguous. Sample: peripheral blood, taken 28 days after the second AZD1222 dose. CDR3 amino acids: CASSLVSTDTQYF. As DNA, the CDR3 is TGTGCCAGCAGTTTAGTAAGCACAGATACGCAGTATTTT.